Given below is one T cell receptor beta chain in context. The V gene's germline CDR1 is SGHRS and CDR2 YFSETQ. The CDR3 has 17 residues. Germline trimming cut 2 bases from V and 1 base from J; bases unmatched to any gene: 9. The repertoire was sequenced with immunoSEQ multiplex PCR; TCRdb's copy has only in-frame clones and lacks some. The data show about 70,000 clones, approximately 90% seen once. The data belong to a study of T cell changes during pregnancy in multiple sclerosis. V usage is TRBV5-1 and J usage is TRBJ1-1; 9 nucleotides line up with TRBD1. The sample here was peripheral blood, taken in the second trimester of pregnancy. This receptor was taken from a female donor in good health, enrolled as a control in a pregnancy study. The CDR3 reads CASSFSGTGYPNTEAFF. CDR3 bases: TGCGCCAGCAGCTTCTCGGGGACAGGGTACCCGAACACTGAAGCTTTCTTT.